These T cell receptor beta chains were read from a single sample in a study of T-cell memory formation after mild COVID-19. TCRdb independently ran MiXCR on the 5' RACE reads; one entry per CDR3 protein. There are a few hundred thousand distinct CDR3 sequences in the sample; 14% occur only once, and about 22% lies in the top ten. The sequencing sample was made of PBMCs or a T cell subset sorted from them (not recorded which). Receptors originate from a man between 18 and 29 years old who had mild COVID-19 (a few samples of this study predate the infection). Cell type and time point are not known. The CDR3 runs from the conserved cysteine through the conserved F or W. D genes are given only for firm matches. Clone size appears in some rows only: once, few, many, or a class for an expanded clone.

d_gene	abundance	j_gene	len	v_gene	CDR3aa	CDR3nt
.	.	TRBJ2-1	15	TRBV5-1	CASSLLRSSYNEQFF	TGCGCCAGCAGCCTACTTAGGAGCTCCTACAATGAGCAGTTCTTC
.	few	TRBJ2-1	17	TRBV18	CASSRRPPTQSGHEQFF	TGTGCCAGCTCACGAAGGCCACCCACGCAGAGTGGCCATGAGCAGTTCTTC
TRBD2	few	TRBJ2-3	16	TRBV12-3/TRBV12-4	CASTPILLAGADTQYF	TGTGCCAGCACCCCGATCCTTCTAGCGGGGGCAGATACGCAGTATTTT
.	few	TRBJ2-5	13	TRBV5-1	CASSGNPEMAQYF	TGCGCCAGCAGCGGGAACCCTGAGATGGCCCAGTACTTC
.	few	TRBJ1-3	14	TRBV7-2	CASSTGTAGNTIYF	TGTGCCAGCAGCACAGGGACCGCTGGAAACACCATATATTTT
TRBD2	many	TRBJ2-5	14	TRBV5-5	CASRFPGTRETQYF	TGTGCCAGCAGGTTCCCCGGGACTAGAGAGACCCAGTACTTC
TRBD2	few	TRBJ2-1	14	TRBV4-1	CASSQRTSGREQFF	TGCGCCAGCAGCCAGCGGACTAGCGGGCGGGAGCAGTTCTTC
.	many	TRBJ2-2	12	TRBV7-9	CASSSSTGELFF	TGTGCCAGCAGCTCTTCCACCGGGGAGCTGTTTTTT
TRBD2	.	TRBJ2-3	15	TRBV20-1	CSLTGLAGDRDTQYF	TGCAGCCTAACGGGACTAGCGGGGGATAGAGATACGCAGTATTTT
.	.	TRBJ1-1	15	TRBV11-2	CASSLELIGNTEAFF	TGTGCCAGCAGCTTAGAGTTGATAGGGAACACTGAAGCTTTCTTT
.	few	TRBJ1-2	14	TRBV6-1	CASSETQGLYGYTF	TGTGCCAGCAGTGAGACGCAGGGACTATATGGCTACACCTTC
TRBD2	many	TRBJ2-1	15	TRBV12-3/TRBV12-4	CASSYGSGTYNEQFF	TGTGCCAGCAGTTATGGTAGCGGGACCTACAATGAGCAGTTCTTC
.	.	TRBJ2-3	15	TRBV5-4	CASSQRRASVDTQYF	TGTGCCAGCAGCCAGCGTCGCGCTAGCGTAGATACGCAGTATTTT
TRBD2	.	TRBJ2-5	17	TRBV6-5	CASSYSGGGNPSKTQYF	TGTGCCAGCAGTTACTCAGGCGGGGGTAACCCCTCGAAGACCCAGTACTTC
.	.	TRBJ1-6	16	TRBV7-2	CASSLRGLGTNSPLHF	TGTGCCAGCAGCTTAAGAGGGTTGGGAACTAATTCACCCCTCCACTTT
.	few	TRBJ1-2	13	TRBV25-1	CASSPRGGQGYTF	TGTGCCAGCAGTCCCCGTGGGGGGCAAGGCTACACCTTC
TRBD1	.	TRBJ1-2	14	TRBV7-2	CASTGQGAGGGYTF	TGTGCCAGCACAGGACAGGGCGCTGGGGGAGGCTACACCTTC
.	few	TRBJ2-6	15	TRBV6-2/TRBV6-3	CASRDGISGANVLTF	TGTGCCAGCAGAGACGGAATATCTGGGGCCAACGTCCTGACTTTC
.	many	TRBJ2-1	13	TRBV6-2/TRBV6-3	CASSYGGHNEQFF	TGTGCCAGCAGTTACGGGGGGCACAATGAGCAGTTCTTC
.	few	TRBJ1-3	15	TRBV6-5	CASSSNRRPGNTIYF	TGTGCCAGCAGCTCGAACAGGCGGCCAGGAAACACCATATATTTT
TRBD2	.	TRBJ2-3	14	TRBV6-5	CASSSGGTTDTQYF	TGTGCCAGCAGTTCGGGGGGGACCACAGATACGCAGTATTTT
.	many	TRBJ2-1	13	TRBV20-1	CSANSPSYNEQFF	TGCAGTGCTAACAGTCCGTCCTACAATGAGCAGTTCTTC
.	many	TRBJ1-5	12	TRBV12-3/TRBV12-4	CASSLKGQPQHF	TGTGCCAGCAGTTTAAAGGGTCAGCCCCAGCATTTT
.	.	TRBJ2-2	14	TRBV5-5	CASSSVTGTGELFF	TGTGCCAGCAGCTCCGTGACAGGCACCGGGGAGCTGTTTTTT
TRBD2	few	TRBJ2-3	17	TRBV7-2	CASSLVSSGGADDTQYF	TGTGCCAGCAGCTTAGTCTCCAGCGGGGGGGCCGACGATACGCAGTATTTT
.	.	TRBJ2-4	17	TRBV4-3	CASSQDGGGLAKNIQYF	TGCGCCAGCAGCCAAGATGGGGGGGGCCTAGCCAAAAACATTCAGTACTTC
.	.	TRBJ2-5	11	TRBV12-3/TRBV12-4	CASSLTATQYF	TGTGCCAGCAGTCTCACTGCCACCCAGTACTTC
.	.	TRBJ1-5	14	TRBV7-9	CASTWGDGNQPQHF	TGTGCCAGCACCTGGGGTGATGGCAATCAGCCCCAGCATTTT
TRBD2	.	TRBJ2-7	14	TRBV5-4	CASSPGRGAYEQYF	TGTGCCAGCAGCCCCGGGCGGGGGGCTTACGAGCAGTACTTC
TRBD1	.	TRBJ2-4	14	TRBV4-2	CASTGTGGKNIQYF	TGTGCCAGCACCGGGACAGGGGGAAAAAACATTCAGTACTTC
.	.	TRBJ1-5	12	TRBV2	CASSDPGQPQHF	TGTGCCAGCAGTGACCCAGGACAGCCCCAGCATTTT
.	.	TRBJ1-4	16	TRBV4-3	CASSQDYEGIDEKLFF	TGCGCCAGCAGCCAAGACTACGAGGGGATCGATGAAAAACTGTTTTTT
TRBD1	.	TRBJ2-7	14	TRBV4-1	CASSQEQGAYEQYF	TGCGCCAGCAGCCAAGAACAGGGGGCCTACGAGCAGTACTTC
.	few	TRBJ1-4	14	TRBV29-1	CSVQEAGTNEKLFF	TGCAGCGTTCAGGAGGCAGGGACTAATGAAAAACTGTTTTTT